Below are 25 T cell receptor beta chains sequenced from a single sample in a study of radiotherapy plus CTLA-4 blockade in lung cancer. Some clones are missing from TCRdb's copy, which holds only in-frame ones; the method was immunoSEQ multiplex PCR. The sample includes about 77,000 clones, approximately 73% seen only once; the top ten take approximately 10%. This material consisted of peripheral blood, taken from a patient treated with radiotherapy plus ipilimumab. All receptors derive from a human donor with non-small cell lung cancer whose response to radiotherapy plus ipilimumab could not be evaluated.

The chain carries TRBV5-1 and TRBJ2-7; 7 bases agree with TRBD1. V shed 4 bases and J 5 bases; nucleotides not matched to a gene: 12. In germline, CDR1 is SGHRS, CDR2 YFSETQ. The CDR3 loop spans 15 amino acids. DNA for the CDR3: TGCGCCAGCAGCATTGCGCCCGGGACAGCAAACGAGCAGTACTTC. Translated, it gives CASSIAPGTANEQYF.

V gene TRBV5-4 combines with J gene TRBJ2-1, with no clear D. The CDR3 is 11 amino acids. Germline CDR1 is SGHNT and CDR2 is YYREEE (reference sequence). V lost 2 bases, J lost 8 bases, and 5 bases lay in between. This CDR3 reads CASSFLDEQFF. The CDR3 nucleotides are TGTGCCAGCAGCTTTCTTGATGAGCAGTTCTTC.

This clone was seen a few times. This rearrangement joins TRBV19 to TRBJ1-4, with 8 bases that match TRBD1. The CDR3 length is 13 residues. J was trimmed by 3 bases and V by 6 bases; bases with no gene match: 0. The germline gives CDR1 LNHDA, CDR2 SQIVND (reference sequence). The CDR3 loop is CASRDRANEKLFF. CDR3 sequence (DNA): TGTGCCAGTAGGGACAGGGCTAATGAAAAACTGTTTTTT.

This clone came up once. The rearrangement links TRBV27 to TRBJ2-1, with D possibly TRBD1 on 5 matching bases. V was clipped by 2 bases and J by 10 bases, with 12 bases between them. CDR3 length: 13 amino acids. The germline V gene has CDR1 MNHEY and CDR2 SMNVEV (reference sequence). This CDR3 reads CASSLNQGLEQFF. CDR3 nucleotide sequence: TGTGCCAGCAGTTTAAATCAGGGATTAGAGCAGTTCTTC.

This clone showed up just once. The chain recombines TRBV6-5 with TRBJ1-2, with D possibly TRBD1 on 5 matching bases. There are 13 residues in the CDR3. The germline gives CDR1 MNHEY, CDR2 SVGAGI. Trimming cost V 6 bases and J 5 bases, with 13 bases left between them. CDR3 amino acids: CASRPDSLYGYTF. CDR3 in DNA: TGTGCCAGCAGACCCGACAGTTTATATGGCTACACCTTC.

Comments on this clone: The germline gene is not matched at one end of the junction; a read error may be the cause. The chain uses TRBV4-1 and TRBJ2-5; TRBD1 is a possible D gene (6 bases). The CDR3 length is 14 residues. Germline CDR1 is MGHRA and CDR2 is YSYEKL. The CDR3 sequence: CASSPGDSQEAQYF. In DNA, the CDR3 is TGCGCCAGCAGCCCAGGGGATTCACAAGAGGCCCAGTACTTC.

This clone occurred a few times. V is TRBV6-6 and J is TRBJ1-5; maybe TRBD1 (5 bases). Germline loops: CDR1 MNHNY, CDR2 SVGAGI (reference sequence). The CDR3 runs to 13 residues. V lost 5 bases to trimming and J lost 8 bases, with 13 bases between them. The CDR3 DNA reads TGTGCCAGCAGTCGGCCGGGGGGGGAGCCCCAGCATTTT. This translates into CASSRPGGEPQHF.

This chain uses TRBV4-1 with TRBJ2-7; 11 bases map to TRBD2. Per germline, CDR1 MGHRA and CDR2 YSYEKL. V was clipped by 1 base and J by 0 bases; unmatched bases: 11. This CDR3 comprises 19 residues. This CDR3 reads CASSQGPPLAGASSYEQYF. Here the CDR3 DNA reads TGCGCCAGCAGCCAAGGTCCCCCACTAGCGGGAGCTAGCTCCTACGAGCAGTACTTC.

This sequence joins TRBV5-1 and TRBJ2-3; TRBD1 aligns across 8 bases. The CDR3 has 16 amino acids. V shed 0 bases, J shed 4 bases, and the junction held 7 bases outside the gene matches. Looked up from germline, CDR1 is SGHRS and CDR2 is YFSETQ. In nucleotides, the CDR3 is TGCGCCAGCAGCTTGGAGGGCAGGGGGCCCGCAGATACGCAGTATTTT. Translated, it gives CASSLEGRGPADTQYF.

The chain has TRBV9 and TRBJ2-6, with 9 bases identical to TRBD1. The junction had 5 bases not matched to a gene; V was cut back by 3 bases and J by 4 bases. The CDR3 consists of 16 residues. Germline V gene sequence: CDR1 SGDLS, CDR2 YYNGEE. The CDR3 DNA reads TGTGCCAGCAGCGAACAGGGGGCTGGGGGGGCCAACGTCCTGACTTTC. Residues: CASSEQGAGGANVLTF.

In this sample, this clone turned up a few times. This chain links TRBV10-3 with TRBJ1-6; perhaps TRBD1 as D (6 bases). This CDR3 contains 15 residues. CDR1 and CDR2 from the germline V gene are ENHRY and SYGVKD. The ends were cut back, 4 bases at V and 8 bases at J, with 15 bases in the middle. Here the CDR3 reads CAISGDKWGYSPLHF. CDR3 nucleotides: TGTGCCATCAGTGGGGACAAATGGGGGTATTCACCCCTCCACTTT.

Concerning this clone: At the DNA level, this CDR3 is encoded by other sequences in the same sample as well. This sequence joins TRBV11-1 and TRBJ2-2, with no clear D. V was trimmed by 3 bases and J by 3 bases, leaving 11 bases between them. There are 15 residues in the CDR3. The germline CDR1 and CDR2 sequences are SGHAT and FQDESV (reference sequence). CDR3 nucleotides: TGTGCCAGCAGCTTCCGCGACCGGGACACCGGGGAGCTGTTTTTT. This codes for CASSFRDRDTGELFF.

In DNA, the CDR3 is TGTGCCAGCATCCTCTTGAAGCTAGGAGGCTACACCTTC. Its translation: CASILLKLGGYTF. The V call is TRBV5-8, the J call TRBJ1-2; D is uncertain. V lost 6 bases and J 8 bases, leaving 17 bases between the germline ends. In germline, CDR1 is SGHTS, CDR2 YDEGEE. This CDR3 region has 13 residues.

The genes are TRBV5-4 and TRBJ1-6, with D unclear. This CDR3 spans 15 amino acids. V lost 9 bases and J lost 0, with 13 bases in between. Germline assignment: CDR1 SGHNT and CDR2 YYREEE (reference sequence). Written as DNA, the CDR3 is TGTGCCATCCCAGACGGGGACTCCTATAATTCACCCCTCCACTTT. Translation gives CAIPDGDSYNSPLHF.

The table lists this clone with a count of one. The chain uses TRBV4-2 and TRBJ2-7, with 7 bases matching TRBD1. This CDR3 is 13 amino acids long. Germline loops: CDR1 LGHNA, CDR2 YNFKEQ. Germline trimming cut 2 bases from V and 6 bases from J; bases unmatched to any gene: 4. The CDR3 DNA is TGTGCCAGCAGCCAAACAGGGGAAGGCGAGCAGTACTTC. Residues: CASSQTGEGEQYF.

The chain combines TRBV11-2 with TRBJ2-7, with 9 positions matching TRBD2. V shed 7 bases and J 4 bases; nucleotides not matched to a gene: 14. Germline V gene lookup returns CDR1 SGHAT and CDR2 FQNNGV. The CDR3 runs 16 residues. The CDR3 spells CASTPIRGRATYEQYF. CDR3 in DNA: TGTGCCAGCACCCCTATACGCGGGAGGGCTACGTACGAGCAGTACTTC.

This clone appeared a few times. DNA of the CDR3: TGCGCCAGCTCCCGGGACACCAACTCTGGAAACACCATATATTTT. It yields the protein CASSRDTNSGNTIYF. The rearrangement joins TRBV5-1 to TRBJ1-3; tentative D call: TRBD1 (6 bases). V gave up 7 bases and J gave up 0 bases, with 14 bases separating them. Germline-derived CDR1 and CDR2 are SGHRS and YFSETQ. CDR3 length: 15 amino acids.

The V gene is TRBV6-5, the J gene TRBJ1-2, with 11 bases matching TRBD1. Germline CDR1 MNHEY, CDR2 SVGAGI. The CDR3 is 16 amino acids. The ends lost 2 bases at V and 2 bases at J; junction bases unmatched: 4. The CDR3 loop is CASSYIRDRGNYGYTF. The CDR3 bases are TGTGCCAGCAGTTACATCAGGGACAGGGGGAACTATGGCTACACCTTC.

This chain uses TRBV11-2 with TRBJ2-7; 9 bases line up with TRBD2. This CDR3 comprises 17 residues. V was pared by 0 bases and J by 3 bases, with 9 bases of the junction left unmatched. Germline V gene data show CDR1 as SGHAT and CDR2 as FQNNGV. Here the CDR3 DNA reads TGTGCCAGCAGCTTAGATCAGGTAGTACTAGCGGGCTACGAGCAGTACTTC. It translates to CASSLDQVVLAGYEQYF.

CDR3 residues: CASSLSGGRGEKLFF. CDR3 nucleotides: TGTGCCAGCAGTTTATCAGGGGGAAGGGGTGAAAAACTGTTTTTT. The gene calls are TRBV27 and TRBJ1-4; D is possibly TRBD1 (6 bases). Germline lookup yields CDR1 MNHEY and CDR2 SMNVEV (reference sequence). Trimming shortened V by 0 bases and J by 7 bases, and 12 bases separated the two germline ends. This CDR3 contains 15 residues.

The chain carries TRBV9 and TRBJ2-7; weak D call: TRBD2 (7 bases). CDR1 is SGDLS and CDR2 is YYNGEE in the germline V gene. Trimming cost V 0 bases and J 4 bases, with 23 bases left between them. The CDR3 runs to 18 residues. The CDR3 DNA reads TGTGCCAGCAGCGTAGATGGTAGTGAATTCGGGGGGCTATACGAGCAGTACTTC. Its protein product is CASSVDGSEFGGLYEQYF.

The J gene is TRBJ1-6, the V gene TRBV28; no clear D gene. The ends were cut back, 10 bases at V and 7 bases at J, with 17 bases in the middle. From germline, CDR1 is MDHEN and CDR2 SYDVKM. This CDR3 is 14 amino acids long. The CDR3 DNA reads TGTGCCAACCTGATACGCACGGGGAATTCACCCCTCCACTTT. It yields the protein CANLIRTGNSPLHF.

The V gene is TRBV4-1, the J gene TRBJ2-7, with 7 positions matching TRBD1. Germline V gene sequence: CDR1 MGHRA, CDR2 YSYEKL. The CDR3 length is 12 residues. The trim removed 2 bases at V and 6 bases at J, leaving 1 base unmatched. CDR3 DNA sequence: TGCGCCAGCAGCCAAACAGGGGTCGAGCAGTACTTC. Its protein is CASSQTGVEQYF.

The chain is built from TRBV4-3 and TRBJ1-2; D is undetermined. Trimming stripped 0 bases from V and 8 bases from J, with 13 bases between. Germline CDR1 and CDR2: LGHNA and YSLEER. The CDR3 is 14 amino acids. This CDR3 is CASSQEALARGYTF. The CDR3 coding sequence is TGCGCCAGCAGCCAAGAAGCCCTTGCGCGGGGCTACACCTTC.

The chain joins TRBV5-1 to TRBJ2-3; TRBD2 matches 13 bases. The CDR3 is 16 residues long. Germline assignment: CDR1 SGHRS and CDR2 YFSETQ. The V gene end was trimmed by 4 bases and the J gene end by 2 bases; junction bases not matched to a gene: 4. The CDR3 loop reads CASSVGLAGATDTQYF. CDR3 DNA: TGCGCCAGCAGCGTAGGACTAGCGGGGGCCACAGATACGCAGTATTTT.